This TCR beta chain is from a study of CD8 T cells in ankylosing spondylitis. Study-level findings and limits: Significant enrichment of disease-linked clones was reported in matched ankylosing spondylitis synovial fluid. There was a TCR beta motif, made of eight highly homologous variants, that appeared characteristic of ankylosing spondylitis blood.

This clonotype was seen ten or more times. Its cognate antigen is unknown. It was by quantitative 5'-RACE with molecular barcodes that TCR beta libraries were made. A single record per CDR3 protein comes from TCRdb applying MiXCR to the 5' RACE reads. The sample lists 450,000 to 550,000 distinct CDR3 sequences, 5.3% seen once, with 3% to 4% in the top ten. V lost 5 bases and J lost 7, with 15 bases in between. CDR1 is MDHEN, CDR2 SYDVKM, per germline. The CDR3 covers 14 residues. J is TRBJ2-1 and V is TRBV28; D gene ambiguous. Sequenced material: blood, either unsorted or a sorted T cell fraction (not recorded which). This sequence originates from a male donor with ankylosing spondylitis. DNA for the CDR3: TGTGCCAGCAGTGATCGGGCCTCGAGGAATGAGCAGTTCTTC. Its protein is CASSDRASRNEQFF.